The entry that follows covers one T cell receptor (beta chain) sequence. Its antigen is as yet unknown. This table comes from immunoSEQ multiplex PCR, and its TCRdb copy is limited to in-frame clones, with some not included. The table lists 35,000 to 45,000 clones, nearly 70% of them singletons. Germline V CDR1 and CDR2: SEHNR, FQNEAQ (reference sequence). CDR3 length: 14 amino acids. Trimming took off 3 bases at V and 2 bases at J, with 11 bases between the two ends. These data originate in a study of cytotoxic CD8 clonotypes in ibrutinib-treated CLL. Study context: Patient counts were ten to eleven relapsed/refractory, about 15 treatment-naive and under 18 IGHV unmutated. Partial responses totalled roughly 24 and complete responses 2; after median 68 months, approximately 15 remained remitted and roughly twelve progressed. Patients gave response samples after a median 12 months of treatment, range 6 to 36.

Study-level findings and limits: Clonality climbed at ibrutinib response, then dropped toward baseline at progression.

V usage is TRBV7-9 and J usage is TRBJ2-7, with a weak D call TRBD1 (5 bases). This specimen was PBMCs, taken after 12 months of ibrutinib treatment. This receptor was obtained from a human donor with chronic lymphocytic leukemia. The CDR3 DNA is TGTGCCAGCAGCTTCACAGGAGTTACCTACGAGCAGTACTTC. Translating it yields CASSFTGVTYEQYF.